The T cell receptor beta chain under discussion was sequenced for a study of blood T cell repertoires in COVID-19. For the study at large: PBMCs, B-cell-depleted T cells, or T cells were the source of the cDNA or gDNA that made up the material.

Per the study methods: Scientists estimated how many nucleated cells there were by amplifying reference gene primers. The protocol was immunoSEQ multiplex PCR, while the TCRdb copy is restricted to in-frame clones and leaves out a portion. V, J and clone size reflect that table, while D and trimming were determined from the DNA. This sample has 260,000 or so clones, with about 87% found just once. The age range of participants was about 18 to 95 years, with residence in more than 20 US areas. Participants' own reports of clinical history determined their cohort assignment. Germline V lookup: CDR1 SEHNR, CDR2 FQNEAQ (reference sequence). This CDR3 is 15 amino acids long. The V end was cut by 3 bases, the J end by 2 bases, with 12 bases between.

The sequenced material came from PBMCs or T cells enriched from blood (not recorded which). The chain employs TRBV7-9 and TRBJ2-3; the D is unclear. This TCR derives from a woman between 35 and 50 years old with acute COVID-19. CDR3 DNA sequence: TGTGCCAGCAGCTTGTGGATGACTGACACAGATACGCAGTATTTT. As protein: CASSLWMTDTDTQYF. The entire variable domain, with the rest obtained from reference TRBV7-9 and TRBJ2-3, is as follows: DTGVSQNPRHKITKRGQNVTFRCDPISEHNRLYWYRQTLGQGPEFLTYFQNEAQLEKSRLLSDRFSAERPKGSFSTLEIQRTEQGDSAMYLCASSLWMTDTDTQYFGPGTRLTVL.